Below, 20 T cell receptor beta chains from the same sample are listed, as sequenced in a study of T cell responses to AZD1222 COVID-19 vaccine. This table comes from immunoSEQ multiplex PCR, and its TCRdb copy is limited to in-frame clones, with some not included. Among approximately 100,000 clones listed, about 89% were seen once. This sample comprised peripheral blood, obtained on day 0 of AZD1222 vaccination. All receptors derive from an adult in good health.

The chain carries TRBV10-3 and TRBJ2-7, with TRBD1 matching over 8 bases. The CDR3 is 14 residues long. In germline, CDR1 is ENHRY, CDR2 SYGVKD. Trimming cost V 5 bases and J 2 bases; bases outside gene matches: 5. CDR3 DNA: TGTGCCATCAGTTTCGGGACAGGAACCTACGAGCAGTACTTC. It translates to CAISFGTGTYEQYF.

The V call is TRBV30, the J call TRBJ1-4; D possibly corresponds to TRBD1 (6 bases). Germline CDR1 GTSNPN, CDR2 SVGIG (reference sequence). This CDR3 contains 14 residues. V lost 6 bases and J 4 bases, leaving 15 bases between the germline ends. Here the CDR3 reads CACGGAASNEKLFF. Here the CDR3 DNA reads TGTGCCTGCGGGGGGGCAGCGAGTAATGAAAAACTGTTTTTT.

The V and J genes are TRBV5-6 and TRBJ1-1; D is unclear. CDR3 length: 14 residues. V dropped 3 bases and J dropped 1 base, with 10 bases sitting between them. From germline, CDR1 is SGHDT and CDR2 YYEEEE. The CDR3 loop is CASSWAPGNTEAFF. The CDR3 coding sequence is TGTGCCAGCAGCTGGGCCCCGGGGAACACTGAAGCTTTCTTT.

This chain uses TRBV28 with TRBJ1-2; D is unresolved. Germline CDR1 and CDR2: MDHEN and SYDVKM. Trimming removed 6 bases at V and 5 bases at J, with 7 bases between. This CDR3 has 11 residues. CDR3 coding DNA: TGTGCCAGCAGCTACGTTTATGGCTACACCTTC. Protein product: CASSYVYGYTF.

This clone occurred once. The CDR3 spells CASSLASGVGYGYTF. DNA for the CDR3: TGTGCCAGCAGCTTGGCCAGCGGGGTAGGCTATGGCTACACCTTC. The chain couples TRBV5-5 to TRBJ1-2; D gene unclear. This CDR3 region has 15 residues. Germline loops: CDR1 SGHKS, CDR2 YYEKEE (reference sequence). The V gene lost 0 bases and the J gene lost 4 bases, with 13 bases spanning the gap. Drawing the rest from reference TRBV5-5 and TRBJ1-2, the complete variable domain is DAGVTQSPTHLIKTRGQQVTLRCSPISGHKSVSWYQQVLGQGPQFIFQYYEKEERGRGNFPDRFSARQFPNYSSELNVNALLLGDSALYLCASSLASGVGYGYTFGSGTRLTVV.

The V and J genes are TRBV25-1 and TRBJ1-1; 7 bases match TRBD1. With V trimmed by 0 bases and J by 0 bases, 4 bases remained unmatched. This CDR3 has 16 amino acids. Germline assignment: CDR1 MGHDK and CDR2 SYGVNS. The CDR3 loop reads CASSEYGGTVNTEAFF. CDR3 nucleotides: TGTGCCAGCAGTGAATATGGCGGGACAGTGAACACTGAAGCTTTCTTT.

For the CDR3, the DNA is TGCGCCAGCAGCCGGACCACAGGGGTTAATTCACCCCTCCACTTT. Translating gives CASSRTTGVNSPLHF. V and J are TRBV5-1 and TRBJ1-6; TRBD1 aligns across 7 bases. The germline V gene has CDR1 SGHRS and CDR2 YFSETQ. The length of the CDR3 is 15 residues. J was trimmed by 6 bases and V by 4 bases; bases with no gene match: 7.

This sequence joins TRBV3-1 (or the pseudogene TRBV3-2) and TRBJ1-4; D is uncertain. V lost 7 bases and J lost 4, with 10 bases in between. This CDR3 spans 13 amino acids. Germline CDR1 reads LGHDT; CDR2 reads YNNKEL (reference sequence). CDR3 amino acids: CASKEGNNEKLFF. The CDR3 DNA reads TGTGCCAGCAAGGAGGGAAATAATGAAAAACTGTTTTTT.

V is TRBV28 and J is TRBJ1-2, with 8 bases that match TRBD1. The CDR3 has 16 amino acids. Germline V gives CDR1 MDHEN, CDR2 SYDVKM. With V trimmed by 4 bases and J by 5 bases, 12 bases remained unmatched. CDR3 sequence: CASSSTGSGGRYGYTF. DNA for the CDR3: TGTGCCAGCAGTTCCACCGGCTCAGGGGGCAGGTATGGCTACACCTTC.

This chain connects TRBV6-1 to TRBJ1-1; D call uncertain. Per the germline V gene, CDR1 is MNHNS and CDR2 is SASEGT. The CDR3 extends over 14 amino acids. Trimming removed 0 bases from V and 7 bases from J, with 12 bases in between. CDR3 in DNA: TGTGCCAGCAGTGAAGCCTATACCTCGATTGAAGCTTTCTTT. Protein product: CASSEAYTSIEAFF.

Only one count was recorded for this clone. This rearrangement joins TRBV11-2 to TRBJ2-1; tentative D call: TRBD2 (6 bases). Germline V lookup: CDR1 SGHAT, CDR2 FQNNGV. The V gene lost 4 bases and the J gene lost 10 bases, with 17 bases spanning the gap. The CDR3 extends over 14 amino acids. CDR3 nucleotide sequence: TGTGCCAGCAGCTCGAGACTAGTTCTAGGAGAGCAGTTCTTC. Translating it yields CASSSRLVLGEQFF.

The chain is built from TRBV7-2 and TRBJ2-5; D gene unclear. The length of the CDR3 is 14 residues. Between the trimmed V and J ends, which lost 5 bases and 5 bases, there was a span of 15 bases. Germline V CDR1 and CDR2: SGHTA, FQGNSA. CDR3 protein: CASSEHGETETQYF. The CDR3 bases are TGTGCCAGCAGCGAGCATGGAGAGACGGAGACCCAGTACTTC.

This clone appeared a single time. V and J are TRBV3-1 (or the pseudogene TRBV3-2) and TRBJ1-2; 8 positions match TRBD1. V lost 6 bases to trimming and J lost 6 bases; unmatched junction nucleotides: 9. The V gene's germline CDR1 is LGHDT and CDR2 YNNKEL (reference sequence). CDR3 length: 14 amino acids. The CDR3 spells CASRATGGIHGYTF. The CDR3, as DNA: TGTGCCAGCAGAGCCACAGGGGGTATACATGGCTACACCTTC.

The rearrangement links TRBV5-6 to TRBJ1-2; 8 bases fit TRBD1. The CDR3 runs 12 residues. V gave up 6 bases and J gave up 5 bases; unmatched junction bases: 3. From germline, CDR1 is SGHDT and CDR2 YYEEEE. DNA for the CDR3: TGTGCCAGCACCCGGACAGGGTATGGCTACACCTTC. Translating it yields CASTRTGYGYTF. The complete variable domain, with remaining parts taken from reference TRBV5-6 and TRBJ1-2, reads DAGVTQSPTHLIKTRGQQVTLRCSPKSGHDTVSWYQQALGQGPQFIFQYYEEEERQRGNFPDRFSGHQFPNYSSELNVNALLLGDSALYLCASTRTGYGYTFGSGTRLTVV.

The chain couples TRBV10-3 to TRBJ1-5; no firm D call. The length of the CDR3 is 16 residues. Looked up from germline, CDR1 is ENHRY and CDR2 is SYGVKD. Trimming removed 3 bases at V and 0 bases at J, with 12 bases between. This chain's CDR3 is CAISDYPERSNQPQHF. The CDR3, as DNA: TGTGCCATCAGTGATTATCCGGAACGTAGCAATCAGCCCCAGCATTTT.

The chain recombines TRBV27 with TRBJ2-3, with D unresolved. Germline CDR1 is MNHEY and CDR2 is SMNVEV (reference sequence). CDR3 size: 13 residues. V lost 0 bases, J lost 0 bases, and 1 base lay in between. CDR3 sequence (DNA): TGTGCCAGCAGTTTATCAAGCACAGATACGCAGTATTTT. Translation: CASSLSSTDTQYF.

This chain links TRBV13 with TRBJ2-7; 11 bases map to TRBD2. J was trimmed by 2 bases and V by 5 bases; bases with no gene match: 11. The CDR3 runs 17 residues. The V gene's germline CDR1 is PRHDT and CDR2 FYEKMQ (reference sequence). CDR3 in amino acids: CASSPGWVSGRAYEQYF. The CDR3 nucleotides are TGTGCCAGCAGCCCCGGGTGGGTTAGCGGGAGGGCCTACGAGCAGTACTTC.

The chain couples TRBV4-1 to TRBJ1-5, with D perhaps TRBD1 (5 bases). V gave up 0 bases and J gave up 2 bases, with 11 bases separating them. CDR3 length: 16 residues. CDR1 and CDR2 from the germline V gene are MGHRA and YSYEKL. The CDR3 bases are TGCGCCAGCAGCCAAGATGGGGGTATTGGCAATCAGCCCCAGCATTTT. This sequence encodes CASSQDGGIGNQPQHF.

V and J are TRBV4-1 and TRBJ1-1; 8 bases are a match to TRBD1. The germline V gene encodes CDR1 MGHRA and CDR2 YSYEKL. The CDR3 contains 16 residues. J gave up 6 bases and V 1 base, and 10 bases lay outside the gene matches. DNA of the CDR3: TGCGCCAGCAGCCAAGGGAACGGACAGGGAGGGGCTGAAGCTTTCTTT. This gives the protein CASSQGNGQGGAEAFF.

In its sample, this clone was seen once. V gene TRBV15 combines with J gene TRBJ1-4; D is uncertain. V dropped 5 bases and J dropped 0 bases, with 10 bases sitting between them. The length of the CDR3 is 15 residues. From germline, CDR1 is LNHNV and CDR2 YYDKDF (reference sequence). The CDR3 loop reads CATSFDPTTNEKLFF. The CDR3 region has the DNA TGTGCCACCAGCTTTGACCCGACAACTAATGAAAAACTGTTTTTT.